The present T cell receptor (beta chain) was sequenced within a study of STAT5B mutations in CD4+ large granular lymphocyte leukemia. Findings and limits, study-wide: Roughly 27% of private leukemic clonotypes occurred rarely in other patients' non-leukemic repertoires. Compared with healthy controls (2/35), patient top clones favored TRBV06 (8/27).

The assay was run at survey level. Some clones are missing from TCRdb's copy, which holds only in-frame ones; the method was immunoSEQ multiplex PCR. The profile covers fewer than 45,000 clones, with roughly 83% appearing a single time and approximately 0.32% taken by the ten largest. Notes on this clone: The antigen is not known.

The CDR3 length is 13 residues. Germline V gene sequence: CDR1 SGHDT, CDR2 YYEEEE. With V trimmed by 4 bases and J by 6 bases, 3 bases remained unmatched. Material for sequencing was CD4+ T cells from blood buffy coats. This clonotype was obtained from a human donor in good health. The chain recombines TRBV5-6 with TRBJ2-4, with 8 bases matching TRBD2. The CDR3: CASSNGGANIQYF. In nucleotides, the CDR3 is TGTGCCAGCAGCAACGGGGGGGCAAACATTCAGTACTTC.